These T cell receptor beta chains were read from a single sample in a study of cytomegalovirus exposure and HLA in healthy donors. Repertoires were generated with immunoSEQ multiplex PCR, while TCRdb's copy carries only in-frame clones and drops some. Of some 130,000 clones in the sample, approximately 61% are singletons; the top ten hold approximately 1.6%. Sequenced sample: PBMCs. These receptors all stem from a human donor in good health. The CDR3 runs from the conserved cysteine through the conserved F or W. D genes are given only for firm matches. Size is omitted from some rows. Given values are once, few, many or a class for expanded clones.

j_gene: TRBJ2-1; v_gene: TRBV29-1; d_gene: TRBD1; abundance: few; CDR3aa: CSVEKDRANEQFF; CDR3nt: TGCAGCGTTGAAAAGGACAGGGCTAATGAGCAGTTCTTC
j_gene: TRBJ2-3; v_gene: TRBV18; d_gene: TRBD2; abundance: NA; CDR3aa: CASSPPGTSGRADTQYF; CDR3nt: TGTGCCAGCTCACCACCCGGGACTAGCGGGAGGGCAGATACGCAGTATTTT
j_gene: TRBJ2-7; v_gene: TRBV5-1; d_gene: NA; abundance: NA; CDR3aa: CASSLDVGGSYEQYF; CDR3nt: TGCGCCAGCAGCTTGGATGTCGGGGGATCCTACGAGCAGTACTTC
j_gene: TRBJ1-1; v_gene: TRBV6-4; d_gene: NA; abundance: NA; CDR3aa: CASSPTQGGNTEAFF; CDR3nt: TGTGCCAGCAGCCCCACACAGGGTGGGAACACTGAAGCTTTCTTT
j_gene: TRBJ2-7; v_gene: TRBV5-1; d_gene: TRBD1; abundance: NA; CDR3aa: CASSWTGGRRTAYEQYF; CDR3nt: TGCGCCAGCAGCTGGACAGGGGGACGACGAACGGCCTACGAGCAGTACTTC
j_gene: TRBJ2-1; v_gene: TRBV4-1; d_gene: TRBD2; abundance: few; CDR3aa: CASSQTSGSYNEQFF; CDR3nt: TGCGCCAGCAGCCAAACTAGCGGCTCCTACAATGAGCAGTTCTTC
j_gene: TRBJ2-3; v_gene: TRBV6-1; d_gene: NA; abundance: NA; CDR3aa: CASSDGQTSTDTQYF; CDR3nt: TGTGCCAGCAGTGATGGTCAGACAAGCACAGATACGCAGTATTTT
j_gene: TRBJ2-3; v_gene: TRBV19; d_gene: TRBD1; abundance: NA; CDR3aa: CASSIRSGTGGSTDTQYF; CDR3nt: TGTGCCAGTAGTATTCGCTCCGGGACAGGAGGGAGCACAGATACGCAGTATTTT
j_gene: TRBJ1-3; v_gene: TRBV7-6; d_gene: TRBD1; abundance: NA; CDR3aa: CASSLGKTGHPSGNTIYF; CDR3nt: TGTGCCAGCAGCTTAGGGAAGACAGGGCACCCTTCTGGAAACACCATATATTTT
j_gene: TRBJ2-5; v_gene: TRBV4-1; d_gene: TRBD1; abundance: NA; CDR3aa: CASSQERTGTGQETQYF; CDR3nt: TGCGCCAGCAGCCAAGAGAGAACCGGGACAGGCCAAGAGACCCAGTACTTC
j_gene: TRBJ2-1; v_gene: TRBV19; d_gene: TRBD1; abundance: NA; CDR3aa: CATLDRDNEQFF; CDR3nt: TGTGCCACCTTGGACAGGGACAATGAGCAGTTCTTC
j_gene: TRBJ1-6; v_gene: TRBV6-1; d_gene: NA; abundance: once; CDR3aa: CASSVLNSPLHF; CDR3nt: TGTGCCAGCAGTGTACTAAATTCACCCCTCCACTTT
j_gene: TRBJ2-2; v_gene: TRBV15; d_gene: NA; abundance: NA; CDR3aa: CATSRDRVGTGELFF; CDR3nt: TGTGCCACCAGCAGAGACAGGGTAGGCACCGGGGAGCTGTTTTTT